Following are 21 T cell receptor beta chains from one sample sequenced in a study of T cells in Graves' hyperthyroidism and ophthalmopathy (dated by TCRdb to 2018 to 2020). Library preparation employed multiplex PCR. TCRdb names Illumina HiSeq 2000 as the instrument used. TCR beta CDR3 regions were amplified from RNA transcripts. For the first round of RT-PCR on the TCR CDR3, the HTBI primer set was used together with the Qiagen OneStep RT-PCR kit. The public reads were run again by TCRdb, first through fastp at Q25 and then through MiXCR, and only productive beta chains were kept. Every CDR3 protein is listed once, alongside the most common genes and DNA of its rows. The sample has approximately 690,000 distinct CDR3 sequences on record, roughly 20% of them singletons. Around a third of the sample is held by the ten biggest clonotypes. The sequencing input was blood. The receptors stem from a man in his thirties or forties with Graves' ophthalmopathy.

This clonotype has at least ten counts. The genes are TRBV18 and TRBJ1-6; D is uncertain. The CDR3 extends over 14 amino acids. V was pared by 6 bases and J by 8 bases, with 14 bases between. Germline V gene lookup returns CDR1 KGHSH and CDR2 LQKENI. The CDR3 spells CASSRELDYSPLHF. Here the CDR3 DNA reads TGTGCCAGCTCGCGGGAGTTAGACTATTCACCCCTCCACTTT.

This chain links TRBV12-3 or TRBV12-4 with TRBJ2-5, with a possible D match to TRBD2 (5 bases). This CDR3 is built from 13 residues. V gave up 8 bases and J gave up 0 bases, with 10 bases separating them. The CDR3 nucleotides are TGTGCCAGCCGGCGGGCCGACCAAGAGACCCAGTACTTC. Its translation is CASRRADQETQYF.

The chain links TRBV28 to TRBJ1-6; TRBD1 is a possible D gene (5 bases). In germline, CDR1 is MDHEN, CDR2 SYDVKM. The CDR3 is 15 residues long. Trimming stripped 4 bases from V and 10 bases from J, with 17 bases between. In DNA form, the CDR3 reads TGTGCCAGCAGTTCGGCGGGGGGTGCCGGGTCACCCCTCCACTTT. Its translation is CASSSAGGAGSPLHF.

The rearrangement links TRBV7-9 to TRBJ2-7; tentative D call: TRBD2 (6 bases). The CDR3 has 15 amino acids. Trimming left V 4 bases short and J 2 bases short, with 15 bases between. Germline V gives CDR1 SEHNR, CDR2 FQNEAQ (reference sequence). CDR3 residues: CASSSGPGLTYEQYF. In DNA, the CDR3 is TGTGCCAGCAGCTCAGGCCCGGGACTTACCTACGAGCAGTACTTC. Complete variable domain (other parts from reference TRBV7-9 and TRBJ2-7): DTGVSQNPRHKITKRGQNVTFRCDPISEHNRLYWYRQTLGQGPEFLTYFQNEAQLEKSRLLSDRFSAERPKGSFSTLEIQRTEQGDSAMYLCASSSGPGLTYEQYFGPGTRLTVT.

Of note for this clonotype: A clone one base away is much larger, so this may be a read error. The chain combines TRBV12-3 or TRBV12-4 with TRBJ2-7; the D is unclear. The CDR3 spans 13 residues. The CDR3 region is CASSLGSKYGQYF. The CDR3 region has the DNA TGTGCCAGCAGCTTGGGTAGCAAGTACGGGCAGTACTTC.

This clonotype came up many times. This sequence joins TRBV30 and TRBJ1-5; D remains ambiguous. The CDR3 contains 12 residues. CDR1 is GTSNPN and CDR2 is SVGIG in the germline V gene (reference sequence). V lost 0 bases, J lost 5 bases, and 5 bases lay in between. CDR3 protein: CAWSVGDQPQHF. CDR3 sequence (DNA): TGTGCCTGGAGTGTGGGAGATCAGCCCCAGCATTTT.

This clonotype appeared many times. The chain combines TRBV6-1 with TRBJ2-1; TRBD2 matches 7 bases. The CDR3 contains 16 residues. The V gene's germline CDR1 is MNHNS and CDR2 SASEGT. The trim removed 3 bases at V and 7 bases at J, leaving 12 bases unmatched. CDR3 in DNA: TGTGCCAGCAGTGAGGCTACTAGCGTCGTTGGGAATGAGCAGTTCTTC. Its protein product is CASSEATSVVGNEQFF.

The chain joins TRBV29-1 to TRBJ2-7; TRBD1 agrees at 7 bases. This CDR3 comprises 15 residues. The germline V gene encodes CDR1 SQVTM and CDR2 ANQGSEA. V was clipped by 6 bases and J by 0 bases; unmatched bases: 11. In DNA, the CDR3 is TGCAGCGTCTCCACGGACAGGCTCACCTCCTACGAGCAGTACTTC. Its protein is CSVSTDRLTSYEQYF.

This clonotype has ten or more counts. The genes are TRBV7-9 and TRBJ2-3; 11 nucleotides match TRBD2. J was trimmed by 4 bases and V by 2 bases; bases with no gene match: 11. The CDR3 has 18 residues. Germline assignment: CDR1 SEHNR and CDR2 FQNEAQ (reference sequence). CDR3 sequence reads: CASSLPRLAGYGADTQYF. In nucleotides, the CDR3 is TGTGCCAGCAGCTTACCGAGACTAGCGGGATACGGGGCAGATACGCAGTATTTT.

On this clonotype: The conserved final phenylalanine or tryptophan is absent from the CDR3, which likely points to a read error. CDR3 residues: CASSQGSNKEREQYS. The CDR3 coding sequence is TGCGCCAGCAGCCAAGGGTCGAACAAAGAGCGCGAGCAGTACTCC. This chain connects TRBV4-1 to TRBJ2-7, with D unresolved. This CDR3 is 15 amino acids long. CDR1 MGHRA and CDR2 YSYEKL come from the germline V gene. V lost 1 base and J lost 6, with 16 bases in between.

This clonotype was seen repeatedly, ten times or more. The V call is TRBV28, the J call TRBJ2-7; TRBD2 matches 9 bases. CDR1 MDHEN and CDR2 SYDVKM come from the germline V gene. The CDR3 runs 13 residues. J gave up 3 bases and V 6 bases, and 3 bases lay outside the gene matches. This chain's CDR3 is CASRLAGDYEQYF. The CDR3 DNA sequence: TGTGCCAGCAGGTTAGCGGGAGACTACGAGCAGTACTTC.

This clonotype was counted many times. The chain employs TRBV3-1 and TRBJ2-7, with no clear D. Germline V gives CDR1 LGHDT, CDR2 YNNKEL (reference sequence). V lost 0 bases, J lost 1 base, and 4 bases lay in between. The length of the CDR3 is 13 residues. This CDR3 is CASSQETSYEQYF. CDR3 in DNA: TGTGCCAGCAGCCAAGAAACTTCCTACGAGCAGTACTTC.

This clonotype came up a few times. V is TRBV11-2 and J is TRBJ2-7; D remains unclear. This CDR3 is 15 amino acids long. The V end lost 1 base, the J end lost 5 bases, and 15 bases lay between the germline ends. CDR1 is SGHAT, CDR2 FQNNGV, per germline. CDR3 in amino acids: CASSLGGRGVHEQYF. The CDR3 nucleotides read TGTGCCAGCAGCTTAGGCGGACGAGGCGTCCACGAGCAGTACTTC. The full variable domain, completed using reference TRBV11-2 and TRBJ2-7, is EAGVAQSPRYKIIEKRQSVAFWCNPISGHATLYWYQQILGQGPKLLIQFQNNGVVDDSQLPKDRFSAERLKGVDSTLKIQPAKLEDSAVYLCASSLGGRGVHEQYFGPGTRLTVT.

The sample holds many counts of this clonotype. The rearrangement uses TRBV2 and TRBJ2-7; 14 bases fit TRBD2. Looked up from germline, CDR1 is SNHLY and CDR2 is FYNNEI. CDR3 size: 19 residues. V gave up 4 bases and J gave up 1 base; unmatched junction bases: 12. The CDR3 sequence is CASSAITGLAGVGSYEQYF. CDR3 in DNA: TGTGCCAGCAGTGCAATCACGGGACTAGCGGGAGTTGGGTCCTACGAGCAGTACTTC.

The J gene is TRBJ1-1, the V gene TRBV7-2; D possibly corresponds to TRBD1 (5 bases). V dropped 6 bases and J dropped 1 base, with 12 bases sitting between them. Germline V gene lookup returns CDR1 SGHTA and CDR2 FQGNSA. The CDR3 has 14 residues. The CDR3 sequence: CASRRDGKNTEAFF. In DNA, the CDR3 is TGTGCCAGCAGGCGGGACGGTAAGAACACTGAAGCTTTCTTT.

The chain employs TRBV2 and TRBJ2-1; D is unresolved. Trimming removed 6 bases at V and 9 bases at J, with 9 bases between. The CDR3 covers 11 residues. Germline V gene lookup returns CDR1 SNHLY and CDR2 FYNNEI. The CDR3 spells CASRDSGEQFF. The CDR3 DNA reads as TGTGCCAGCAGGGATAGTGGTGAGCAGTTCTTC.

This clonotype showed up just a few times. J is TRBJ2-1 and V is TRBV28; 13 bases fit TRBD2. The CDR3 consists of 18 residues. Germline V gene sequence: CDR1 MDHEN, CDR2 SYDVKM. The J segment lost 6 bases and the V segment lost 3 bases, leaving 11 bases of the junction unmatched. CDR3: CASSFPGPRTSGSNEQFF. In nucleotides, the CDR3 is TGTGCCAGCAGTTTTCCGGGGCCACGGACTAGCGGGAGCAATGAGCAGTTCTTC.

This clonotype appeared a few times. The chain couples TRBV18 to TRBJ1-1; possible D gene TRBD1, 5 bases. The CDR3 runs 14 residues. From germline, CDR1 is KGHSH and CDR2 LQKENI. Trimming shortened V by 2 bases and J by 4 bases, and 11 bases separated the two germline ends. CDR3 nucleotide sequence: TGTGCCAGCTCACCAACCCGGGGGGTCACTGAAGCTTTCTTT. Translating gives CASSPTRGVTEAFF.

The chain carries TRBV28 and TRBJ1-4; D gene uncertain. This CDR3 comprises 15 residues. V dropped 7 bases and J dropped 0 bases, with 12 bases sitting between them. CDR1 is MDHEN, CDR2 SYDVKM, per germline. The CDR3 protein is CASTLFRATNEKLFF. CDR3 sequence (DNA): TGTGCCAGCACCCTCTTCCGAGCAACTAATGAAAAACTGTTTTTT.

This clonotype has more than one count but fewer than ten. V gene TRBV10-3 combines with J gene TRBJ1-5; D not resolved. The V gene lost 2 bases and the J gene lost 1 base, with 0 bases spanning the gap. This CDR3 is 12 amino acids long. Per germline, CDR1 ENHRY and CDR2 SYGVKD. For the CDR3, the DNA is TGTGCCATCAGTGAGAGCAATCAGCCCCAGCATTTT. Its translation is CAISESNQPQHF.

A few counts support this clonotype. The chain links TRBV28 to TRBJ2-4, with D tentatively TRBD1 (7 bases). Germline loops: CDR1 MDHEN, CDR2 SYDVKM. V was pared by 3 bases and J by 5 bases, with 17 bases between. CDR3 size: 16 residues. The CDR3 coding sequence is TGTGCCAGCAGTTTTTGGGCTCAGGGGGGCGAAAACATTCAGTACTTC. Its translation is CASSFWAQGGENIQYF. The full variable domain, its missing parts supplied by reference TRBV28 and TRBJ2-4, is DVKVTQSSRYLVKRTGEKVFLECVQDMDHENMFWYRQDPGLGLRLIYFSYDVKMKEKGDIPEGYSVSREKKERFSLILESASTNQTSMYLCASSFWAQGGENIQYFGAGTRLSVL.